This entry describes one T cell receptor beta chain. Its antigen remains unidentified. Base qualities are not recorded, but no much larger clone differs from it by a single base. The data stem from a study of cytomegalovirus exposure and HLA in healthy donors (dated by TCRdb to the late 2010s). A note on the overall study: An earlier analysis of roughly 500 of the donors reported approximately 290 Gb of sequence data and 117 million unique TCR beta sequences from roughly 200 million T cells. Approximately 300 gigabases of sequencing data and approximately 80 million unique TCR sequences were included in an early release covering roughly 600 HLA-typed donors. Of the 398 genotyped donors, 81% were placed in the genetic ancestry cluster associated with self-reported Caucasian donors. The study aimed to test whether cataloging public T cell receptors could reveal signatures of past pathogen exposure. The study used immunosequencing to profile the T cell repertoires of approximately 640 subjects and linked those repertoires to cytomegalovirus serostatus. Along with the roughly 700-subject first cohort, a separate validation cohort of some 130 different subjects was used. To predict cytomegalovirus infection status, the study combined high-throughput TCR immunosequencing, statistical association of individual TCRs with disease status, and machine learning. A later analysis re-analyzed previously published TCR beta repertoires from about 730 donors and added high-resolution HLA genotyping to study TCR occurrence patterns. In the later analysis, no new phenotypic data were used to find candidate immune exposures; instead, reliance was placed on TCR beta sequences and their occurrence across donors. An earlier analysis of around 580 of the donors used high-throughput TCR beta sequencing to judge whether each TCR beta V gene segment behaved as functional or pseudogenic. Donor age, sex, ethnicity and CMV serostatus were compiled alongside the repertoire data. Genome-wide SNP genotypes for about 60% of the roughly 670 donors were used in a later genetic analysis, which treated that subset as a discovery cohort. Every repertoire in the discovery cohort had been generated on one and the same sequencing platform. HLA typing included class I and class II loci at four-digit resolution. Typing coverage differed by locus: A, B, C, DRB1 and DQB1 were typed in roughly 629-630 donors, DQA1 in roughly 500, DPA1 in around 580, and DPB1 in just under 490. A handful of DR-DQ haplotypes were handled as single units for association and clustering because linkage in the cohort was strong. Among some 400 genotyped donors of the cohort, an average of about 240,000 unique TCR beta nucleotide sequences were sequenced per donor, roughly 20% of them non-productive.

The cohort consisted of 670 or so healthy bone marrow donors. At the time of sampling, all cohort members were nominally healthy, though unrecorded immune exposures were likely present. The donor was CMV seropositive and was included in the group of around 300 seropositive cohort members. Each donor provided a peripheral blood sample, and peripheral blood mononuclear cells were used for TCR beta sequencing. The Qiagen DNeasy Blood Extraction Kit was used to extract genomic DNA from the blood cell samples. The CDR3 runs 15 amino acids, cysteine and phenylalanine included. Left in the record is the CDR3 DNA by itself, 45 bases read in frame from the first base. Based on the germline V gene, the CDR1 and CDR2 sequences are SGDLS and YYNGEE. V is reduced by 4 bases and J by 2 bases, leaving a spacing of 14 bases between them. The receptor library was made with the immunoSEQ multiplex PCR assay. A mixture of 60 forward primers for TCR Vbeta segments and 13 reverse primers for TCR Jbeta segments was used in the multiplex PCR. The CDR3 region of rearranged TCR beta genes was amplified from genomic DNA by a multiplex PCR assay. The Illumina HiSeq System was used to sequence the amplified TCR beta libraries as 87-base-pair reads. In the source study's methods: A later analysis tallied some 79 million unique TCR beta chains across the 666 repertoires, and around 10 million of those chains were shared by two or more donors. A nearest-neighbor algorithm error-corrected the raw reads and collapsed the reads into unique sequences, merging closely related sequences to remove PCR and sequencing errors. V, D and J gene segments were assigned by aligning CDR3 sequences to IMGT reference sequences. Each retained sequence needed at least a six-nucleotide match to both a V gene segment and a J gene segment. A rearrangement counted as productive if the CDR3 had no stop codons and remained in frame with V and J, and every other rearrangement counted as non-productive. CDR3 was defined according to IMGT convention as the region running from the second conserved V-encoded cysteine to the conserved J-encoded phenylalanine. The earlier analysis of about 590 of the donors excluded sequences that lacked an unambiguous match to a single V gene segment. In an earlier analysis of a few hundred of the donors, V segments were called functional above 56.7% productive rearrangements and were called segregating when the between-donor standard deviation exceeded 5%. To diagnose cytomegalovirus status from the catalog of TCR beta chain sequences, a statistical classification framework was built. In a later analysis, TCR nucleotide sequences were compared against IMGT/GENE-DB human TR gene sequences so that V and J genes could be assigned. The TCRdist pipeline was used in a later analysis to assign CDR3 sequences and most-parsimonious VDJ recombination scenarios. A later analysis defined each TCR beta chain by its CDR3 amino acid sequence plus V-gene family, and excluded reads lacking a unique V-gene family. As a way to deal with suspected cross-contamination and a sequencing artifact, a later analysis dropped approximately 570 nucleotide sequences that were highly shared and had low generation probability. For each public chain, a later analysis derived a clonal expansion index from normalized ranks of inferred template counts within each repertoire. In a later analysis, generation probabilities were computed with a VDJ recombination model fitted to out-of-frame rearrangements, and the resulting probabilities were checked against IGoR. A later analysis scored TCR-TCR, TCR-HLA and TCR-CMV co-occurrence with hypergeometric tests, applying a repertoire-size bias correction to TCR pairs. False discovery rates were estimated in a later analysis by permuting HLA or CMV assignments 20 times. In a later analysis, co-occurring TCRs were grouped using DBSCAN, and TCRdist sequence similarity was added for clustering within HLA-allele-positive subsets. For co-occurrence clustering, repertoires with fewer than 30,000 or more than 120,000 public chains were excluded, along with five repertoires with anomalous nucleotide sharing. TCRdb mirrors the immuneACCESS table, restricted to in-frame sequences. Some clones are absent from its copies; in checked studies, under half trace to an unresolved V gene, and the reason for the others is unknown. Clone size and V and J calls were adopted from that table, with D and trimming inferred from the DNA. The sample table contains 80,000 or so clones; only one count was recorded for roughly two thirds of them. 4.9% of the sample lies in the top ten.

General findings and caveats noted by the study authors: In both the original and validation cohorts, the classifier was reported to diagnose cytomegalovirus status with high specificity and sensitivity. The earlier analysis of 587 of the donors excluded some 16 rarely observed V segments, including chromosome 9 orphons, because counts were too low. In vitro tests confirmed that a few of the cytomegalovirus-associated TCR beta chains recognize cytomegalovirus antigens. In this cohort, only TCR beta chains were sequenced, and detectable features were limited by the absence of alpha or paired-chain data. A later genetic analysis associated a missense DCLRE1C variant with V-gene and J-gene trimming of TCR beta chains, and an independent cohort replicated the association. The sequencing pipeline was judged likely to have produced a cluster of highly shared sequence variants as a technical artifact. It was suggested by the authors that the approach could potentially be generalized to other disease states and immunological phenotypes. A later analysis reported that several top co-occurrence clusters appeared linked to parvovirus B19, influenza, CMV and Epstein-Barr virus. Correlated functional status among segregating V segments might reflect linkage disequilibrium, but an unknown experimental factor could not be ruled out. An earlier analysis of 450 to 750 of the donors showed that most TCR beta V segments appeared in productive rearrangements either about 87% or about 30% of the time, which broadly matched IMGT annotations. A later analysis found that HLA-associated TCR beta chains were more clonally expanded and had lower generation probabilities than equally common non-associated chains. A later analysis found that TCR association rates varied across HLA loci, with DRB1 alleles showing the most associated TCRs and HLA-C alleles the fewest. In the study, some 180 TCR beta chains were listed as associated with cytomegalovirus. Assigning TCR associations to individual alleles was difficult when HLA alleles, especially DR and DQ, strongly co-occurred. Specific HLA alleles were associated with 16,951 TCR beta sequences at a false discovery rate of 0.05 in a later analysis. Most TCR sequences were observed very rarely across donors, whereas some public TCRs were present in many individuals. A later genetic analysis reported fewer N-insertions in productive TCRs among donors in an Asian-associated ancestry cluster than the 666-donor mean. Immune exposure information for the cohort was limited to CMV serostatus. According to a later analysis, most CMV-associated TCR beta chains appeared to be HLA-restricted, and the HLA associations seemed to be driven largely by CMV exposure. Sequencing depth was assumed to be roughly uniform across donors in the presence/absence analyses, though that assumption may not hold. Some IMGT-functional V segments, including TRBV6-2 and TRBV6-3, could not be distinguished by the 87-base-pair reads and were therefore excluded. HLA typing was unavailable for some donors at each locus, so association tests used only the typed subset. A further reported finding was that TCR beta sequences accurately predicted the HLA-A and HLA-B alleles for most subjects in the first cohort.

The chain employs TRBV9 and TRBJ2-3; the D gene is possibly TRBD2, with 5 bases matching. This clonotype was sampled from a man aged 60 to 69 in good health and CMV-seropositive. The source material was PBMCs. This receptor has the CDR3 CASSRLPGNTDTQYF. The DNA is as follows: TGTGCCAGCAGCAGACTTCCGGGGAACACAGATACGCAGTATTTT.